The source of this TCR beta chain is a study of high-grade serous ovarian cancer treatment subgroups. Details on this clone: Antigen specificity is unknown.

Study results and caveats: Without spatial data, bulk sequencing limits insight into HGSC tumor diversity.

The method was immunoSEQ multiplex PCR; TCRdb's version includes in-frame clones alone and lacks a portion of them. Of around 5,000 clones in the sample, 66% were seen once. Tumor tissue was taken before any definitive surgery or chemotherapy was given. The receptor was isolated from a human donor with high-grade serous ovarian cancer. The sequenced sample consisted of tumor tissue.

The DNA for the CDR3 is TGTGCCAGCAGTGCCATTCAGGGGTGGGGCACCGGGGAGCTGTTTTTT. Its protein is CASSAIQGWGTGELFF. The chain employs TRBV27 and TRBJ2-2, with D possibly TRBD1 on 6 matching bases. Germline loops: CDR1 MNHEY, CDR2 SMNVEV (reference sequence). This CDR3 region has 16 residues. Trimming pared 5 bases from V and 4 bases from J, leaving 17 bases between.